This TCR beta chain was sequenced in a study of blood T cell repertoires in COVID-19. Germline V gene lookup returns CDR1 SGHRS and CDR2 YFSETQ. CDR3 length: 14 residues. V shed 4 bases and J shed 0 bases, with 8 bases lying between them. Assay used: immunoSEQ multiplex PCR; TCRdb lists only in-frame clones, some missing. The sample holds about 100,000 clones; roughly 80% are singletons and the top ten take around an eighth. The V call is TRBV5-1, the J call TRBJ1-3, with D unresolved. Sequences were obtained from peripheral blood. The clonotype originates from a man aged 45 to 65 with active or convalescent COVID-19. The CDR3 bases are TGCGCCAGCAGCCCAGACAACTCTGGAAACACCATATATTTT. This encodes CASSPDNSGNTIYF.